These 22 T cell receptor beta chains were sequenced from one sample in a study of blood T cell repertoires in COVID-19. Libraries were prepared by immunoSEQ multiplex PCR; TCRdb keeps only in-frame clonotypes and omits some of them. Of about 270,000 clones listed, 88% were seen once; the top ten hold approximately 3%. Sequencing was done on a sample of PBMCs or T cells enriched from blood (not recorded which). The source is a woman in her forties or fifties who had recovered from COVID-19.

The V and J genes are TRBV10-3 and TRBJ1-2, with D tentatively TRBD1 (6 bases). Trimming shortened V by 10 bases and J by 3 bases, and 18 bases separated the two germline ends. The CDR3 covers 14 residues. The germline V gene has CDR1 ENHRY and CDR2 SYGVKD. This CDR3 reads CATSFGGPDYGYTF. The CDR3 nucleotides are TGTGCCACTTCCTTCGGGGGGCCTGACTATGGCTACACCTTC.

This chain connects TRBV19 to TRBJ2-1; D might be TRBD2 (5 bases). V dropped 4 bases and J dropped 0 bases, with 10 bases sitting between them. The CDR3 sequence is 15 residues long. The V gene's germline CDR1 is LNHDA and CDR2 SQIVND (reference sequence). The CDR3: CASSRLSRSYNEQFF. The CDR3 bases are TGTGCCAGTAGTAGACTATCCCGCTCCTACAATGAGCAGTTCTTC.

The rearrangement uses TRBV13 and TRBJ1-4; 8 nucleotides match TRBD1. Unmatched junction bases numbered 4, after V lost 3 bases and J lost 7 bases. Germline V gene lookup returns CDR1 PRHDT and CDR2 FYEKMQ (reference sequence). CDR3 length equals 14 residues. The CDR3 coding sequence is TGTGCCAGCAGCTTCCAGGGGGCGCGTGAAAAACTGTTTTTT. Amino acids: CASSFQGAREKLFF.

V and J are TRBV28 and TRBJ2-7, with D possibly TRBD2 on 5 matching bases. Germline V gives CDR1 MDHEN, CDR2 SYDVKM. The V and J ends lost 6 bases and 0 bases respectively, with 15 bases between them. There are 15 residues in the CDR3. The CDR3 coding sequence is TGTGCCAGCAGCCTAGCCGGTCAAAGCTCCTACGAGCAGTACTTC. Translation: CASSLAGQSSYEQYF.

This chain joins TRBV11-2 and TRBJ1-1, with 9 bases aligning to TRBD1. The V and J ends lost 6 bases and 7 bases, in that order; junction bases with no gene match: 9. From germline, CDR1 is SGHAT and CDR2 FQNNGV. This CDR3 has 14 residues. CDR3 in DNA: TGTGCCAGCAGGCGAATACAGGGGGCTGGTGAAGCTTTCTTT. This codes for CASRRIQGAGEAFF.

This clone has just one count. The rearrangement links TRBV18 to TRBJ1-1; no clear D gene. Germline CDR1 KGHSH, CDR2 LQKENI. V was trimmed by 1 base and J by 2 bases, leaving 14 bases between them. CDR3 length: 16 amino acids. CDR3 sequence (DNA): TGTGCCAGCTCACCACAGTTAGCCGGCGGTAACACTGAAGCTTTCTTT. Amino acids: CASSPQLAGGNTEAFF.

On this clone: One end of the junction does not line up with germline, which may come from a read error. The chain carries TRBV25-1 and TRBJ1-3; D gene uncertain. Germline V gene data show CDR1 as MGHDK and CDR2 as SYGVNS. CDR3 size: 14 residues. The CDR3 reads CASSELDSRNTIYF. Here the CDR3 DNA reads TGTGCCAGCAGTGAATTGGACTCTAGAAACACCATATATTTT.

J is TRBJ2-5 and V is TRBV5-5; D perhaps matches TRBD1 (6 bases). This CDR3 has 12 amino acids. With 9 bases removed from V and 2 bases from J, the gap between germline ends came to 11 bases. Germline assignment: CDR1 SGHKS and CDR2 YYEKEE (reference sequence). The DNA of the CDR3 is TGTGCCACCGGACAGCAACAAGAGACCCAGTACTTC. Translation gives CATGQQQETQYF.

The V gene is TRBV7-3, the J gene TRBJ1-5; D ambiguous. CDR1 and CDR2 (germline): SGHTA, FQGTGA. CDR3 length: 13 residues. Trimming shortened V by 4 bases and J by 0 bases, and 4 bases separated the two germline ends. The CDR3 loop reads CASSSYSNQPQHF. The DNA for the CDR3 is TGTGCCAGCAGCTCCTATAGCAATCAGCCCCAGCATTTT.

The rearrangement uses TRBV5-4 and TRBJ1-1; D is possibly TRBD1 (6 bases). V shed 5 bases and J shed 4 bases, with 12 bases lying between them. Germline CDR1 is SGHNT and CDR2 is YYREEE (reference sequence). The CDR3 covers 13 residues. In nucleotides, the CDR3 is TGTGCCAGCAGTCCACAGGGAATCACTGAAGCTTTCTTT. It is translated as CASSPQGITEAFF.

The rearrangement links TRBV28 to TRBJ1-1; 9 positions match TRBD1. Germline CDR1 reads MDHEN; CDR2 reads SYDVKM. The CDR3 is 15 amino acids. The V and J ends lost 7 bases and 3 bases, in that order; junction bases with no gene match: 9. The CDR3 spells CASTTGDRVHTEAFF. The CDR3 DNA reads TGTGCCAGCACCACCGGGGACAGGGTTCACACTGAAGCTTTCTTT.

The chain links TRBV2 to TRBJ1-2, with D possibly TRBD1 on 5 matching bases. The CDR3 is 14 amino acids. CDR1 is SNHLY, CDR2 FYNNEI, per germline. V was trimmed by 8 bases and J by 2 bases, leaving 15 bases between them. The DNA of the CDR3 is TGTGCCAGCGTTAAAGAGGCAGGGAACTATGGCTACACCTTC. Translating it yields CASVKEAGNYGYTF.

The chain joins TRBV10-2 to TRBJ1-1; 9 bases match TRBD1. The CDR3 extends over 13 amino acids. Trimming removed 6 bases from V and 5 bases from J; junction bases left unmatched: 4. Germline loops: CDR1 WSHSY, CDR2 SAAADI. CDR3 sequence: CASRTGGETEAFF. CDR3 DNA sequence: TGCGCCAGCAGAACAGGGGGCGAGACTGAAGCTTTCTTT.

V usage is TRBV9 and J usage is TRBJ1-4; D not resolved. Germline V gene sequence: CDR1 SGDLS, CDR2 YYNGEE. V lost 4 bases and J 8 bases, leaving 18 bases between the germline ends. The CDR3 totals 15 residues. CDR3 amino acids: CASSPGEAGREKLFF. CDR3 DNA: TGTGCCAGCAGCCCCGGGGAGGCGGGCCGAGAAAAACTGTTTTTT.

The rearrangement links TRBV6-6 to TRBJ2-1; the D gene is possibly TRBD1 (5 bases). Germline V gene sequence: CDR1 MNHNY, CDR2 SVGAGI (reference sequence). The CDR3 is made up of 14 amino acids. V was pared by 8 bases and J by 5 bases, with 16 bases between. In DNA, the CDR3 is TGTGCCAGCCACAGGTCGGTTCCGGACAATGAGCAGTTCTTC. Translation: CASHRSVPDNEQFF.

This sequence joins TRBV3-1 (or the pseudogene TRBV3-2) and TRBJ1-4; perhaps TRBD1 as D (6 bases). CDR1 is LGHDT and CDR2 is YNNKEL in the germline V gene (reference sequence). V was clipped by 6 bases and J by 7 bases, with 12 bases between them. The CDR3 is made up of 13 amino acids. The CDR3 here is CASRPGGAEKLFF. For the CDR3, the DNA is TGTGCCAGCAGGCCCGGGGGGGCTGAAAAACTGTTTTTT.

This clone was seen just once. The chain uses TRBV29-1 and TRBJ1-1; D gene unclear. Germline-derived CDR1 and CDR2 are SQVTM and ANQGSEA. Trimming stripped 1 base from V and 4 bases from J, with 7 bases between. The CDR3 totals 12 residues. The DNA of the CDR3 is TGCAGCGTTGAAGGCGGTCGCACTGAAGCTTTCTTT. This encodes CSVEGGRTEAFF.

This clone has only one observation. The chain links TRBV5-4 to TRBJ1-1; D is uncertain. V dropped 1 base and J dropped 1 base, with 11 bases sitting between them. The CDR3 runs 15 residues. The germline V gene has CDR1 SGHNT and CDR2 YYREEE (reference sequence). The CDR3 region has the DNA TGTGCCAGCAGCTTGAGCCAGGCTTGGAACACTGAAGCTTTCTTT. It codes for CASSLSQAWNTEAFF.

The chain uses TRBV15 and TRBJ2-5, with TRBD1 matching 7 bases. The ends lost 0 bases at V and 2 bases at J; junction bases unmatched: 3. The CDR3 is 15 residues long. Per germline, CDR1 LNHNV and CDR2 YYDKDF (reference sequence). The CDR3 DNA sequence: TGTGCCACCAGCAGAGATAGGGGACAGCAAGAGACCCAGTACTTC. This sequence encodes CATSRDRGQQETQYF.

The rearrangement joins TRBV28 to TRBJ1-4; no clear D gene. Trimming left V 5 bases short and J 2 bases short, with 12 bases between. The CDR3 is 15 amino acids. The germline gives CDR1 MDHEN, CDR2 SYDVKM. The CDR3 protein is CASSRPRKTNEKLFF. In DNA form, the CDR3 reads TGTGCCAGCAGTCGCCCCAGGAAGACTAATGAAAAACTGTTTTTT.

The rearrangement links TRBV7-6 to TRBJ2-1; D gene uncertain. The CDR3 length is 13 residues. Trimming shortened V by 3 bases and J by 6 bases, and 9 bases separated the two germline ends. Germline values: CDR1 SGHVS, CDR2 FNYEAQ. The CDR3, as DNA: TGTGCCAGCAGCTTGTGGGCATCCAATGAGCAGTTCTTC. It is translated as CASSLWASNEQFF.

This clone was counted once. The V gene is TRBV28, the J gene TRBJ1-2, with D possibly being TRBD1 (5 bases). CDR1 MDHEN and CDR2 SYDVKM come from the germline V gene. The CDR3 consists of 13 residues. V was cut by 6 bases and J by 1 base, with 9 bases left in between. The CDR3 DNA sequence: TGTGCCAGCAGAGACAGCCTTAACTATGGCTACACCTTC. It is translated as CASRDSLNYGYTF.